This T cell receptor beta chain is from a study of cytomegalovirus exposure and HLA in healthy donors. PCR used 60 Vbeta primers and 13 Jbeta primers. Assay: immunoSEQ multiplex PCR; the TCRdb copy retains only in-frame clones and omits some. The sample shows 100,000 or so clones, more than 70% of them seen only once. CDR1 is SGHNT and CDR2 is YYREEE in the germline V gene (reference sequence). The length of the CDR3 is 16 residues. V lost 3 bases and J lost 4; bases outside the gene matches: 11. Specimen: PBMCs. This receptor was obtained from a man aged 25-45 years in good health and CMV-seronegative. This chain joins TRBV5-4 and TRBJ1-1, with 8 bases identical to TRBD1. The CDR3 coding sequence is TGTGCCAGCAGCTCCGGGGGCCCACAGGGGGGCACTGAAGCTTTCTTT. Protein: CASSSGGPQGGTEAFF.